This TCR beta chain was recovered during a study of blood T cell repertoires in COVID-19. As for the study in general: Sites across the United States, Italy and Spain contributed samples from acute and convalescent COVID-19. Nucleic acid was either cDNA or gDNA, and it came from T cells, B-cell-depleted T cells, or PBMCs.

Germline-derived CDR1 and CDR2 are SQVTM and ANQGSEA. CDR3 length: 12 amino acids. V was cut by 6 bases and J by 7 bases, with 15 bases left in between. Per the study methods: Counts of nucleated cells, estimated from reference gene primer amplification, were obtained. Sequenced by immunoSEQ multiplex PCR; TCRdb stores in-frame clones only, minus some. The V and J calls and clone size are taken from that table; D and trimming were inferred from the DNA. The table includes approximately 300,000 clones, around 89% detected once. The specimen was peripheral blood. This receptor was obtained from a woman aged 40-49 years with acute or convalescent COVID-19. The chain couples TRBV29-1 to TRBJ1-2; tentatively, D is TRBD1 (6 bases). CDR3 bases: TGCAGCGTACCCTCGGGGGGGGCTGGCTACACCTTC. Residues: CSVPSGGAGYTF.